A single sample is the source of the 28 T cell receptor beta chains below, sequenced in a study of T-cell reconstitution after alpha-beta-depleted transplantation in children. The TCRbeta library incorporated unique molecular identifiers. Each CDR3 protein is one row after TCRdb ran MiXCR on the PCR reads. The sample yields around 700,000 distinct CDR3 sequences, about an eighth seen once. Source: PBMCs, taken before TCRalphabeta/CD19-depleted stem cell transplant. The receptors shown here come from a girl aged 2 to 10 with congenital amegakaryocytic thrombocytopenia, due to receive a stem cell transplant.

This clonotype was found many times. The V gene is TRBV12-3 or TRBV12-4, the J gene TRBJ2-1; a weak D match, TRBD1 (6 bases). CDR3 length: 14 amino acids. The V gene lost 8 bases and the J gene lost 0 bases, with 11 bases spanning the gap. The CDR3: CASVTDSSYNEQFF. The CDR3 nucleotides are TGTGCCAGCGTAACGGACAGCTCCTACAATGAGCAGTTCTTC.

CDR3 sequence (DNA): TGTGCCAGTAGTATGTGGTCCGGGGAGCTGTTTTTT. Protein: CASSMWSGELFF. V usage is TRBV19 and J usage is TRBJ2-2; D is unresolved. Germline assignment: CDR1 LNHDA and CDR2 SQIVND (reference sequence). Trimming pared 3 bases from V and 6 bases from J, leaving 5 bases between. The CDR3 consists of 12 residues.

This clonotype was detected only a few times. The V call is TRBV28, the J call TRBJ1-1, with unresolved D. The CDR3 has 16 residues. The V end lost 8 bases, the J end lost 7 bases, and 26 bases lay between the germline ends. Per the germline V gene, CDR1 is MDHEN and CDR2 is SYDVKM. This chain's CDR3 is CASGRGFRSSVGEAFF. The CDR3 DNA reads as TGTGCCAGCGGCCGGGGTTTCAGGAGTAGCGTTGGTGAAGCTTTCTTT.

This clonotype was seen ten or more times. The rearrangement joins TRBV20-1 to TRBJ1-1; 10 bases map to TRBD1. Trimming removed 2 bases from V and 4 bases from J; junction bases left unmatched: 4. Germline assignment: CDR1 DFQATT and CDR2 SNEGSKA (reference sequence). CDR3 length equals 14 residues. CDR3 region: CSARSGQGSTEAFF. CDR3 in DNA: TGCAGTGCTAGATCGGGACAGGGGTCCACTGAAGCTTTCTTT.

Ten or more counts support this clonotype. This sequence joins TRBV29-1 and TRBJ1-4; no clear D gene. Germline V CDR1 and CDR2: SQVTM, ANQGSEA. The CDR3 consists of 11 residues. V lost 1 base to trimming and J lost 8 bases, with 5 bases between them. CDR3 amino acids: CSVEVGEKLFF. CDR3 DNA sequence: TGCAGCGTTGAAGTGGGAGAAAAACTGTTTTTT.

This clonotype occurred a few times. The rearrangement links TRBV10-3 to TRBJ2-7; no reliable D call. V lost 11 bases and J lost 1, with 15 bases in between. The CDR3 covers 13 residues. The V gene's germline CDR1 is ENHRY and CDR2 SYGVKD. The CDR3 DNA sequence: TGTGCCTTCGGAGCTGTCCGGTCCTACGAGCAGTACTTC. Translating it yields CAFGAVRSYEQYF.

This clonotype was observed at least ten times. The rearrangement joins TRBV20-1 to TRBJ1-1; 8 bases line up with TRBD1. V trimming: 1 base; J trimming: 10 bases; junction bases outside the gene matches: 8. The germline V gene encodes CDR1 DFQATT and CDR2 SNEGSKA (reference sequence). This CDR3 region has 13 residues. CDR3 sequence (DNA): TGCAGTGCTAGAGGGCAGGGGGCGCGGGGAGCTTTCTTT. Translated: CSARGQGARGAFF.

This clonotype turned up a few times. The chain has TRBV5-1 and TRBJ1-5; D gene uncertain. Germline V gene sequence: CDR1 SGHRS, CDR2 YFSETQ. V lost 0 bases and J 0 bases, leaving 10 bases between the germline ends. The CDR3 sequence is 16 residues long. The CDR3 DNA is TGCGCCAGCAGCTTGGGCACCGGGAGTAGCAATCAGCCCCAGCATTTT. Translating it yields CASSLGTGSSNQPQHF.

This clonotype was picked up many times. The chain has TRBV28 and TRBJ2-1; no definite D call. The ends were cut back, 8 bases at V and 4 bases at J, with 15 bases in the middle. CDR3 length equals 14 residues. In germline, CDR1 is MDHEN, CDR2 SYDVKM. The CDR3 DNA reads TGTGCCAGCGCCCAAGGGAAGAGATACAATGAGCAGTTCTTC. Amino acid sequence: CASAQGKRYNEQFF.

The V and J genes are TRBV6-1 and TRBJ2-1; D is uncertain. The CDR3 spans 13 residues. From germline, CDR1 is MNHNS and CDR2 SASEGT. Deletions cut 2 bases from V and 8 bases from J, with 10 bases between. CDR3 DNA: TGTGCCAGCAGTGAACGTCCCCCGGATGAGCAGTTCTTC. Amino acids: CASSERPPDEQFF.

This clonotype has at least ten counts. The CDR3 here is CASSYDRVLAKNIQYF. In nucleotides, the CDR3 is TGTGCCAGCAGCTACGACAGGGTTTTAGCCAAAAACATTCAGTACTTC. This rearrangement joins TRBV5-5 to TRBJ2-4; 7 nucleotides align to TRBD1. V shed 3 bases, J shed 0 bases, and the junction held 6 bases outside the gene matches. The CDR3 is made up of 16 amino acids. The germline V gene encodes CDR1 SGHKS and CDR2 YYEKEE (reference sequence).

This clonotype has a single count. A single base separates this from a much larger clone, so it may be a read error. Here the CDR3 DNA reads TGTGCCAGCAGCTTAGAGGGTAGCGGGATTACCTACGATGAGCAGTTCTTC. Amino acids: CASSLEGSGITYDEQFF. V is TRBV11-2 and J is TRBJ2-1; TRBD2 matches 8 bases. CDR3 size: 17 residues. Germline lookup yields CDR1 SGHAT and CDR2 FQNNGV.

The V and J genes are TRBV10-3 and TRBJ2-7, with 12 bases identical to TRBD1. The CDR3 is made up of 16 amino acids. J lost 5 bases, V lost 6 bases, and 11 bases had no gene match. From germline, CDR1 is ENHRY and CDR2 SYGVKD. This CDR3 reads CAISAIRDRGLDEQYF. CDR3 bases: TGTGCCATCAGCGCGATTAGGGACAGGGGGCTCGACGAGCAGTACTTC.

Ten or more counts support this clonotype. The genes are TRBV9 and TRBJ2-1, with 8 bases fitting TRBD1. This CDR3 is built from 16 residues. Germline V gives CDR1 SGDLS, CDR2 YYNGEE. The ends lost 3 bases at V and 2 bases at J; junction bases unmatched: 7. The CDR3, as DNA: TGTGCCAGCAGCGATATAGGACAGGGCCCCTACAATGAGCAGTTCTTC. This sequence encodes CASSDIGQGPYNEQFF.

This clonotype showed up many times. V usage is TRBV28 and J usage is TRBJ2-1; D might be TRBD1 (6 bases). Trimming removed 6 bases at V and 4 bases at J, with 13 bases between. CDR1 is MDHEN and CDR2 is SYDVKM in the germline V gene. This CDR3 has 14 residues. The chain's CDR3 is CASSQLTGYNEQFF. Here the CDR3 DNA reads TGTGCCAGCAGCCAACTGACAGGTTACAATGAGCAGTTCTTC.

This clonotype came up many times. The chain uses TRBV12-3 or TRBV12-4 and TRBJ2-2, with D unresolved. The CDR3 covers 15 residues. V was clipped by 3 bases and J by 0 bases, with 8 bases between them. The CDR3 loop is CASSFPGSNTGELFF. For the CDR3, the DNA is TGTGCCAGCAGTTTTCCTGGTTCGAACACCGGGGAGCTGTTTTTT.

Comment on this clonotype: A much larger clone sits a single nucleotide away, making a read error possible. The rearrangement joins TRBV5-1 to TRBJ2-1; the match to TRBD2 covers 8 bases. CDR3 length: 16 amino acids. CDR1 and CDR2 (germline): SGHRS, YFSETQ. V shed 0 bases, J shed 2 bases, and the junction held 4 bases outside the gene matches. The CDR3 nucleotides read TGCGCCAGCAGCTTGGCCTTGCGGGGGGCCTACAATGAGCAGTTCTTC. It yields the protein CASSLALRGAYNEQFF.

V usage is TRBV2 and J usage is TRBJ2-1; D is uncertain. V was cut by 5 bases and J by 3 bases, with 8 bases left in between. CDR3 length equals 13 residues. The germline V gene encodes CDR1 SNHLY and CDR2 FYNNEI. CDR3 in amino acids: CASSLLNYNEQFF. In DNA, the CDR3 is TGTGCCAGCAGTCTACTCAACTACAATGAGCAGTTCTTC.

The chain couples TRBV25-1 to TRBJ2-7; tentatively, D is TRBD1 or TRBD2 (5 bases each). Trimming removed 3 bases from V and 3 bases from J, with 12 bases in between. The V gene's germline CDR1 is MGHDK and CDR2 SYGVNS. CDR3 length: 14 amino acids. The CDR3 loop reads CASSEGTALYEQYF. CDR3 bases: TGTGCCAGCAGTGAGGGGACGGCCCTCTACGAGCAGTACTTC.

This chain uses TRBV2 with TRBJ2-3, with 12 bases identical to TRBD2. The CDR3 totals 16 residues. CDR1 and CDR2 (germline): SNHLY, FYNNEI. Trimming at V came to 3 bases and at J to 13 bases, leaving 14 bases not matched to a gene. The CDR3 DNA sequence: TGTGCCAGCAGTGATACAACTAGCGGGAGGTGGAAGGAAGAGTATTTT. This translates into CASSDTTSGRWKEEYF.

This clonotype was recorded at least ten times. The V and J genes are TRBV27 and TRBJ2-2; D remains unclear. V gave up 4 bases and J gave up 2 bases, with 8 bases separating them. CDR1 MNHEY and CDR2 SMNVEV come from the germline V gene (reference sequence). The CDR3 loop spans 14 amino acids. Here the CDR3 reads CASSSIPNTGELFF. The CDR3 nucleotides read TGTGCCAGCAGTTCAATCCCCAACACCGGGGAGCTGTTTTTT.

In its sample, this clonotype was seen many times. CDR3 loop: CSARDRGEAVNTEAFF. CDR3 sequence (DNA): TGCAGTGCTAGAGATCGTGGGGAGGCGGTGAACACTGAAGCTTTCTTT. The chain is built from TRBV20-1 and TRBJ1-1; no firm D call. V lost 0 bases to trimming and J lost 0 bases, with 14 bases between them. Germline CDR1 DFQATT, CDR2 SNEGSKA (reference sequence). This CDR3 has 16 amino acids.

This chain's CDR3 is CASGGTSAETQYF. In nucleotides, the CDR3 is TGTGCCAGCGGCGGGACAAGCGCGGAGACCCAGTACTTC. The chain combines TRBV12-3 or TRBV12-4 with TRBJ2-5; the D call may be TRBD1 or TRBD2 (6 bases each). Trimming pared 8 bases from V and 5 bases from J, leaving 15 bases between. The length of the CDR3 is 13 residues.

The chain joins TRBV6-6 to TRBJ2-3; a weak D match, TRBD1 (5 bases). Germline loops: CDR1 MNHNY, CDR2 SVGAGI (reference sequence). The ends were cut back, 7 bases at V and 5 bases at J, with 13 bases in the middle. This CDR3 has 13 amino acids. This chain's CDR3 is CASTNAGRDTQYF. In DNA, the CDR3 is TGTGCCAGCACCAATGCAGGGCGAGATACGCAGTATTTT.

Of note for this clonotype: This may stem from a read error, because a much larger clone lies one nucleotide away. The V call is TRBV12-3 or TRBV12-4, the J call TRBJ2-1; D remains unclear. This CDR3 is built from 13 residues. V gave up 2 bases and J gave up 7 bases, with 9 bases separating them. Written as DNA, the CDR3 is TGTGCCAGCAGTTTACCACCGACTAATGAGCAGTTCTTC. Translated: CASSLPPTNEQFF.

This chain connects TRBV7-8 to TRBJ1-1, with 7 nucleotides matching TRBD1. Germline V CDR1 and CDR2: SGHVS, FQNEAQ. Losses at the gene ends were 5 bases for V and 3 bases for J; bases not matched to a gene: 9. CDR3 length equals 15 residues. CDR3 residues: CASSPLAGGYTEAFF. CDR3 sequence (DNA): TGTGCCAGCAGCCCCTTGGCAGGGGGGTACACTGAAGCTTTCTTT.

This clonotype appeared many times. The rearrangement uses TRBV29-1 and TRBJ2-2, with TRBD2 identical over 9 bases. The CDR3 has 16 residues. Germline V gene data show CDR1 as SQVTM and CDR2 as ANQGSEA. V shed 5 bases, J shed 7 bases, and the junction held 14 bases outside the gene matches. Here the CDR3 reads CSVYLIAGVDGGELFF. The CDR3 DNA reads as TGCAGCGTTTACCTCATAGCGGGAGTAGACGGCGGGGAGCTGTTTTTT.

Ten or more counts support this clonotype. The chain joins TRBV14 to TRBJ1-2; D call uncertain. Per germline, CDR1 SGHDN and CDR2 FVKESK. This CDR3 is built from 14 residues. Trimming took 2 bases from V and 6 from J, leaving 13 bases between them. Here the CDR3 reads CASSQIALANGYTF. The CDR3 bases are TGTGCCAGCAGCCAAATCGCCCTGGCTAATGGCTACACCTTC.